Given below is one TCR beta chain in context. Its matching antigen is unknown. The study ran its PCR with 60 Vbeta and 13 Jbeta primers. Profiling relied on immunoSEQ multiplex PCR, and the TCRdb table lists in-frame clones only, not all of them. Of approximately 200,000 clones listed, 79% are singletons. The data originate from a study of cytomegalovirus exposure and HLA in healthy donors. Study summary: Earlier work reported 117 million unique TCR beta sequences from 170 million or so T cells.

Study-level findings and limits: Earlier analysis looked at TCR beta V segments, and most were productive about 90% or about 30% of the time.

CDR1 SGDLS and CDR2 YYNGEE come from the germline V gene. Trimming took 0 bases from V and 0 from J, leaving 13 bases between them. The CDR3 is 17 residues long. This clonotype originated in a girl aged 10 to 17 in good health and CMV-seropositive. Sequenced material: PBMCs. The chain carries TRBV9 and TRBJ2-1, with D maybe TRBD1 (5 bases). CDR3 sequence: CASSVESTASSYNEQFF. Here the CDR3 DNA reads TGTGCCAGCAGCGTAGAGTCGACAGCTAGCTCCTACAATGAGCAGTTCTTC.